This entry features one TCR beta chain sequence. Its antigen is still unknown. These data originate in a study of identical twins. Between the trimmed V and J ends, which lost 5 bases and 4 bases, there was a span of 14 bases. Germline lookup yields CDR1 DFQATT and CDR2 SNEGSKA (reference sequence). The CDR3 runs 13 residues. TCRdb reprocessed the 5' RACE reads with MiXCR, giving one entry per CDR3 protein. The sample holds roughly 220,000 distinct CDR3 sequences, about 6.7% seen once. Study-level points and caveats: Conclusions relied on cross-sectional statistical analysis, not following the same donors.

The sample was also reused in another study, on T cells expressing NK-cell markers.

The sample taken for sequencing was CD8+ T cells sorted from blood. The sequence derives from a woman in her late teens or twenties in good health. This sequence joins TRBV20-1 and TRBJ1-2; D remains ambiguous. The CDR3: CSAAARKSYGYTF. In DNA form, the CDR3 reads TGCAGTGCTGCTGCCCGGAAAAGCTATGGCTACACCTTC.